The 25 T cell receptor beta chains below were found in one sample sequenced in a study of T cell responses to AZD1222 COVID-19 vaccine. Assay used: immunoSEQ multiplex PCR; TCRdb lists only in-frame clones, some missing. The sample lists approximately 80,000 clones; approximately 85% were seen once. The specimen was peripheral blood, collected 28 days after the second AZD1222 dose. The receptors derive from an adult who received the AZD1222 COVID-19 vaccine.

The chain is built from TRBV5-1 and TRBJ2-3; D remains ambiguous. The CDR3 is 16 residues long. V dropped 1 base and J dropped 7 bases, with 19 bases sitting between them. Germline assignment: CDR1 SGHRS and CDR2 YFSETQ. Here the CDR3 DNA reads TGCGCCAGCAGCTTGAGGCCCCTGGGATCCCGGAATACGCAGTATTTT. As protein: CASSLRPLGSRNTQYF.

V and J are TRBV4-2 and TRBJ1-3, with 7 nucleotides matching TRBD1. Germline CDR1 LGHNA, CDR2 YNFKEQ. The CDR3 covers 17 residues. V was clipped by 0 bases and J by 0 bases; unmatched bases: 5. As DNA, the CDR3 is TGTGCCAGCAGCCAAGAGGGGGACAGAACCTCTGGAAACACCATATATTTT. As protein: CASSQEGDRTSGNTIYF.

This chain joins TRBV28 and TRBJ1-1, with a possible D match to TRBD1 (6 bases). V was pared by 3 bases and J by 0 bases, with 11 bases between. The CDR3 has 15 amino acids. CDR1 is MDHEN, CDR2 SYDVKM, per germline. Here the CDR3 DNA reads TGTGCCAGCAGTTTCACAGGGACCATGAACACTGAAGCTTTCTTT. Protein sequence: CASSFTGTMNTEAFF.

This clone was seen a few times. The V and J genes are TRBV10-3 and TRBJ2-3; the match to TRBD1 covers 7 bases. V dropped 2 bases and J dropped 2; count of bases not matched to a gene: 4. Germline CDR1 reads ENHRY; CDR2 reads SYGVKD. This CDR3 is built from 15 residues. CDR3 sequence (DNA): TGTGCCATCAGTGAGGGACAGGCACACACAGATACGCAGTATTTT. Translation gives CAISEGQAHTDTQYF.

The chain carries TRBV11-2 and TRBJ2-7; D not certain. Germline-derived CDR1 and CDR2 are SGHAT and FQNNGV. The CDR3 is 14 amino acids. V dropped 7 bases and J dropped 0 bases, with 13 bases sitting between them. This CDR3 reads CASTPAGLSYEQYF. In DNA, the CDR3 is TGTGCCAGCACCCCAGCTGGGCTCTCCTACGAGCAGTACTTC.

V gene TRBV6-5 combines with J gene TRBJ1-1, with D hard to call. The CDR3 totals 10 residues. The germline V and J ends were trimmed by 8 bases and 6 bases, with 7 bases remaining between them. Germline V gene lookup returns CDR1 MNHEY and CDR2 SVGAGI. The DNA for the CDR3 is TGTGCCAGCCATGGAGCTGAAGCTTTCTTT. Translating gives CASHGAEAFF.

This clone came up a few times. This chain's CDR3 is CASSPGGVYEQYF. The CDR3 coding sequence is TGCGCCAGCAGCCCAGGAGGCGTCTACGAGCAGTACTTC. The chain joins TRBV5-1 to TRBJ2-7; weak D call: TRBD2 (5 bases). Germline CDR1 SGHRS, CDR2 YFSETQ. V gave up 4 bases and J gave up 3 bases, with 11 bases separating them. The CDR3 loop spans 13 amino acids.

The chain carries TRBV5-6 and TRBJ1-2, with 10 bases that match TRBD1. V lost 0 bases, J lost 5 bases, and 4 bases stayed unmatched. The CDR3 runs to 15 residues. Germline loops: CDR1 SGHDT, CDR2 YYEEEE. CDR3 sequence reads: CASSLAGTGVYGYTF. CDR3 in DNA: TGTGCCAGCAGCTTGGCCGGGACAGGGGTGTATGGCTACACCTTC.

The CDR3 bases are TGTGCCAGCAGACGGTCCACAGGACAGGGGCCCGGAAACACCATATATTTT. Translation: CASRRSTGQGPGNTIYF. The chain is built from TRBV3-1 (or the pseudogene TRBV3-2) and TRBJ1-3; 9 nucleotides match TRBD1. CDR1 is LGHDT and CDR2 is YNNKEL in the germline V gene (reference sequence). This CDR3 is built from 17 residues. V lost 6 bases to trimming and J lost 4 bases; unmatched junction nucleotides: 13.

This chain links TRBV7-6 with TRBJ1-3, with TRBD1 matching over 7 bases. The length of the CDR3 is 15 residues. V dropped 5 bases and J dropped 1; count of bases not matched to a gene: 5. Per germline, CDR1 SGHVS and CDR2 FNYEAQ. The CDR3 protein is CASSRQGGSGNTIYF. DNA for the CDR3: TGTGCCAGCAGCCGACAGGGTGGATCTGGAAACACCATATATTTT. The complete variable domain, with remaining parts taken from reference TRBV7-6 and TRBJ1-3, reads GAGVSQSPRYKVTKRGQDVALRCDPISGHVSLYWYRQALGQGPEFLTYFNYEAQQDKSGLPNDRFSAERPEGSISTLTIQRTEQRDSAMYRCASSRQGGSGNTIYFGEGSWLTVV.

This chain links TRBV29-1 with TRBJ1-5; 11 nucleotides agree with TRBD1. The CDR3 totals 14 residues. After removal of 4 bases from V and 2 bases from J, the junction contained 1 base not matched to a gene. Germline assignment: CDR1 SQVTM and CDR2 ANQGSEA. The CDR3 protein is CSVADRGRNQPQHF. CDR3 DNA sequence: TGCAGCGTTGCGGACAGGGGGCGCAATCAGCCCCAGCATTTT.

The CDR3 reads CASSDLGTVYGSYNEQFF. CDR3 DNA sequence: TGTGCCAGCAGTGACTTAGGGACAGTGTACGGTTCCTACAATGAGCAGTTCTTC. The V and J genes are TRBV2 and TRBJ2-1; 7 bases match TRBD1. Germline CDR1 is SNHLY and CDR2 is FYNNEI. This CDR3 comprises 18 residues. J gave up 1 base and V 3 bases, and 12 bases lay outside the gene matches.

The chain has TRBV11-2 and TRBJ1-3, with D perhaps matching TRBD1 (6 bases). Per germline, CDR1 SGHAT and CDR2 FQNNGV. V was cut by 4 bases and J by 2 bases, with 21 bases left in between. The CDR3 has 18 amino acids. CDR3 in DNA: TGTGCCAGCAGCTCCAAATGGGGGCTAGAATCCCCTGGAAACACCATATATTTT. As protein: CASSSKWGLESPGNTIYF.

This clone was detected only once. The chain joins TRBV6-1 to TRBJ1-4; D is undetermined. With 3 bases removed from V and 0 bases from J, the gap between germline ends came to 5 bases. CDR1 and CDR2 (germline): MNHNS, SASEGT. This CDR3 has 14 amino acids. The CDR3 here is CASSDPTTNEKLFF. The CDR3 nucleotides are TGTGCCAGCAGTGACCCGACAACTAATGAAAAACTGTTTTTT.

The gene calls are TRBV6-5 and TRBJ2-7; perhaps TRBD2 as D (7 bases). The germline CDR1 and CDR2 sequences are MNHEY and SVGAGI. There are 16 residues in the CDR3. Trimming removed 4 bases from V and 3 bases from J, with 19 bases in between. The chain's CDR3 is CASSSPWGGRNYEQYF. DNA of the CDR3: TGTGCCAGCAGTTCACCTTGGGGGGGGCGCAACTACGAGCAGTACTTC.

The genes are TRBV7-2 and TRBJ2-3; D gene ambiguous. The germline gives CDR1 SGHTA, CDR2 FQGNSA. Trimming stripped 0 bases from V and 8 bases from J, with 15 bases between. The CDR3 is 15 residues long. CDR3 loop: CASSLAENRWGTQYF. DNA of the CDR3: TGTGCCAGCAGCTTAGCCGAAAACAGATGGGGTACGCAGTATTTT.

V and J are TRBV19 and TRBJ2-3; TRBD2 matches 10 bases. This CDR3 contains 15 residues. Germline trimming cut 2 bases from V and 2 bases from J; bases unmatched to any gene: 1. Per germline, CDR1 LNHDA and CDR2 SQIVND (reference sequence). The CDR3 is CASSILAGATDTQYF. The CDR3 bases are TGTGCCAGTAGTATACTAGCGGGAGCCACAGATACGCAGTATTTT. Combining the CDR3 with reference TRBV19 and TRBJ2-3 gives the whole variable domain DGGITQSPKYLFRKEGQNVTLSCEQNLNHDAMYWYRQDPGQGLRLIYYSQIVNDFQKGDIAEGYSVSREKKESFPLTVTSAQKNPTAFYLCASSILAGATDTQYFGPGTRLTVL.

This chain connects TRBV2 to TRBJ2-7; D ambiguous. The CDR3 is made up of 12 amino acids. Trimming removed 6 bases from V and 4 bases from J, with 10 bases in between. Germline assignment: CDR1 SNHLY and CDR2 FYNNEI. The CDR3 nucleotides read TGTGCCAGCAGAGCCGAGAGGTACGAGCAGTACTTC. It codes for CASRAERYEQYF.

The CDR3 DNA reads TGTGCCAGCCCGTCTAATGAACAGGGGAATCAGCCCCAGCATTTT. It codes for CASPSNEQGNQPQHF. The genes are TRBV21-1 and TRBJ1-5; TRBD1, the table's D call, was not compared with the DNA. TRBV21-1 is flagged as a pseudogene. This CDR3 is built from 15 residues.

The gene calls are TRBV7-9 and TRBJ2-3, with D maybe TRBD1 (6 bases). Germline-derived CDR1 and CDR2 are SEHNR and FQNEAQ (reference sequence). This CDR3 is 15 amino acids long. Trimming took 4 bases from V and 5 from J, leaving 16 bases between them. As DNA, the CDR3 is TGTGCCAGCAGCTCATTGGGGGAAGGGGGAGATACGCAGTATTTT. Its translation is CASSSLGEGGDTQYF.

The gene calls are TRBV11-2 and TRBJ1-2; 7 nucleotides align to TRBD1. The length of the CDR3 is 12 residues. From germline, CDR1 is SGHAT and CDR2 FQNNGV. J gave up 7 bases and V 5 bases, and 4 bases lay outside the gene matches. The chain's CDR3 is CASSQDRAGYTF. CDR3 DNA sequence: TGTGCCAGCAGCCAAGACAGGGCTGGCTACACCTTC. Variable domain in full (rest from reference TRBV11-2 and TRBJ1-2): EAGVAQSPRYKIIEKRQSVAFWCNPISGHATLYWYQQILGQGPKLLIQFQNNGVVDDSQLPKDRFSAERLKGVDSTLKIQPAKLEDSAVYLCASSQDRAGYTFGSGTRLTVV.

This clone was observed a single time. The CDR3 loop is CASSVGYSGEQYF. Written as DNA, the CDR3 is TGTGCCAGCAGCGTAGGTTACTCGGGCGAGCAGTACTTC. This rearrangement joins TRBV9 to TRBJ2-7; D not resolved. The CDR3 extends over 13 amino acids. V was shortened by 0 bases and J by 6 bases, with 10 bases between the two germline ends. The germline V gene has CDR1 SGDLS and CDR2 YYNGEE.

The chain employs TRBV7-9 and TRBJ1-1, with D unclear. Germline V lookup: CDR1 SEHNR, CDR2 FQNEAQ (reference sequence). V gave up 2 bases and J gave up 1 base, with 5 bases separating them. This CDR3 is 13 amino acids long. CDR3 DNA sequence: TGTGCCAGCAGCTTATACCGGAACACTGAAGCTTTCTTT. Translating it yields CASSLYRNTEAFF.

The CDR3 nucleotides read TGCGCCAGCAGCTTGGTCGGCAGCAAAGAGACCCAGTACTTC. Its translation: CASSLVGSKETQYF. This chain connects TRBV5-1 to TRBJ2-5; D not certain. Looked up from germline, CDR1 is SGHRS and CDR2 is YFSETQ. The length of the CDR3 is 14 residues. V lost 0 bases, J lost 3 bases, and 9 bases lay in between.

The chain employs TRBV2 and TRBJ2-2, with no clear D. V gave up 4 bases and J gave up 4 bases, with 1 base separating them. CDR1 and CDR2 from the germline V gene are SNHLY and FYNNEI. CDR3 length: 11 amino acids. CDR3 DNA: TGTGCCAGCAGTGTCACCGGGGAGCTGTTTTTT. As protein: CASSVTGELFF.